These T cell receptor beta chains were read from a single sample in a study of shared clonotypes between healthy human individuals. Repertoires were generated with immunoSEQ multiplex PCR, while TCRdb's copy carries only in-frame clones and drops some. The repertoire includes roughly 2.1 million clones, under 95% of them detected once, and more than 1.5% sits in the top ten. Sequenced sample: naive CD8+ T cells from PBMCs. Receptors originate from a man younger than 30 in good health. Some clones in this sample may be carry-over from other donors' samples. CDR3s include the opening cysteine and the closing phenylalanine or tryptophan. D genes are given only for firm matches. Clone sizes are given selectively: once, few, many, or a class where the clone is expanded.

DNA	CDR3	V	J	size	length	D
TGTGCCAGCAGTGACTTATACTACGAGCAGTACTTC	CASSDLYYEQYF	TRBV6-4	TRBJ2-7	.	12	.
TGTGCCAGCAGTGAAGGGACTGTCTCTGGAAACACCATATATTTT	CASSEGTVSGNTIYF	TRBV6-1	TRBJ1-3	once	15	.
TGTGCCAGCAGTCTGGGGCAGAACACTGAAGCTTTCTTT	CASSLGQNTEAFF	TRBV25-1	TRBJ1-1	.	13	.
TGCGCCAGCAGTGCAGAAATTAGCACAGATACGCAGTATTTT	CASSAEISTDTQYF	TRBV10-1	TRBJ2-3	once	14	.
TGTGCCAGTAGTCCCTGGGAGGACTTTAACTATGGCTACACCTTC	CASSPWEDFNYGYTF	TRBV19	TRBJ1-2	.	15	.
TGTGCCAGCAGCCAGTCTAGCGGGAGTAGCACAGATACGCAGTATTTT	CASSQSSGSSTDTQYF	TRBV25-1	TRBJ2-3	.	16	TRBD2
TGTGCCAGCAGTTTAACCGGGGCAGGGATACAGTTCTTC	CASSLTGAGIQFF	TRBV28	TRBJ2-1	.	13	.
TGTGCCATCAGGGGGACTAGCGGGGGACCAGATACGCAGTATTTT	CAIRGTSGGPDTQYF	TRBV10-3	TRBJ2-3	.	15	TRBD2
TGTGCCAGCAGTTTCAGCGGGAGAGTCAATGAGCAGTTCTTC	CASSFSGRVNEQFF	TRBV27	TRBJ2-1	.	14	TRBD2
TGCGCCAGCAGCTTGTCAGGGGGAACTGGAAACACCATATATTTT	CASSLSGGTGNTIYF	TRBV5-1	TRBJ1-3	.	15	TRBD1
TGCGCCAGCAGCCACGATCGGGAGGCCCTCACAGATACGCAGTATTTT	CASSHDREALTDTQYF	TRBV4-1	TRBJ2-3	.	16	TRBD2
TGTGCCAGTGCCATTAGAGGGATCTCTGGGGCCAACGTCCTGACTTTC	CASAIRGISGANVLTF	TRBV7-9	TRBJ2-6	.	16	.
TGTGCCAGCAGCTTACCCGGGGGACAGGGTGGTGACGAGCAGTACTTC	CASSLPGGQGGDEQYF	TRBV7-9	TRBJ2-7	.	16	TRBD1
TGCGCCAGCACGGGGACAGGGAGCTCCTACAATGAGCAGTTCTTC	CASTGTGSSYNEQFF	TRBV5-1	TRBJ2-1	.	15	TRBD1
TGTGCCAGCAGCTTAGGTCGGGAGTGGAGCACAGATACGCAGTATTTT	CASSLGREWSTDTQYF	TRBV7-2	TRBJ2-3	.	16	.
TGTGCCAGCAGCTTCGGACTACCTACGGTGGAGCAGTACTTC	CASSFGLPTVEQYF	TRBV5-6	TRBJ2-7	.	14	.
TGTGCCAGCAGAGCCGGGACAACTGCAAACTATGGCTACACCTTC	CASRAGTTANYGYTF	TRBV28	TRBJ1-2	.	15	.
TGTGCCAGCAGTCCTTTGGTCGGCTACACCTTC	CASSPLVGYTF	TRBV28	TRBJ1-2	.	11	.
TGTGCCACCAGCGAAACAGGGAACAATAACTATGGCTACACCTTC	CATSETGNNNYGYTF	TRBV15	TRBJ1-2	once	15	.
TGTGCCAGCAGCTTAGCCGCCGGAGCGGGGGAGGAAGCTTTCTTT	CASSLAAGAGEEAFF	TRBV7-9	TRBJ1-1	.	15	.
TGTGCCAGCAGCTTGGAAGAGGACAGGGTCACTGAAGCTTTCTTT	CASSLEEDRVTEAFF	TRBV5-6	TRBJ1-1	.	15	TRBD1
TGTGCCAGCAGCTCCCAAATGGGTGGGGGAATCACCGGGGAGCTGTTTTTT	CASSSQMGGGITGELFF	TRBV7-9	TRBJ2-2	.	17	.
TGTGCCAGTAGTAATGCCTTATCAGGGCGACCGTATGGCTACACCTTC	CASSNALSGRPYGYTF	TRBV19	TRBJ1-2	.	16	.
TGCAGCGTTGAAGGGGACAGGGGGAACTATGGCTACACCTTC	CSVEGDRGNYGYTF	TRBV29-1	TRBJ1-2	.	14	TRBD1
TGCGCCAGCAGCACGGTTGTCCGGGACGCTAATGAGCAGTTCTTC	CASSTVVRDANEQFF	TRBV5-1	TRBJ2-1	.	15	.
TGTGCCAGCAGTGAATTCGGGTACACTGAAGCTTTCTTT	CASSEFGYTEAFF	TRBV2	TRBJ1-1	few	13	.
TGTGCCAGCAGTAGGGGAGGCGGGACCTACGAGCAGTACTTC	CASSRGGGTYEQYF	TRBV7-6	TRBJ2-7	.	14	.
TGTGCCAGCAGAACTGCTGGATGGCAGTACTTC	CASRTAGWQYF	TRBV27	TRBJ2-7	.	11	.
TGTGCCAGCAGCTCTGAGGAGGACGAGCAGTACTTC	CASSSEEDEQYF	TRBV5-8	TRBJ2-7	.	12	.
TGCAGCGCCCGGGACAGGGAGAAGGGCTATGGCTACACCTTC	CSARDREKGYGYTF	TRBV29-1	TRBJ1-2	few	14	TRBD1
TGTGCCAGCAGACTCAGGGGACCCTACGAGCAGTACTTC	CASRLRGPYEQYF	TRBV6-4	TRBJ2-7	.	13	.
TGCGCCAGCAGCTTAACCACTAGCGGTCCCCTCAATGAGCAGTTCTTC	CASSLTTSGPLNEQFF	TRBV5-1	TRBJ2-1	.	16	TRBD2
TGTGCCAGCAGTGAATTGATGGGCAGTGTCCACGAGCAGTACTTC	CASSELMGSVHEQYF	TRBV2	TRBJ2-7	.	15	.
TGTGCCAGCAGCCCGGATCTCTCGGATCAGCCCCAGCATTTT	CASSPDLSDQPQHF	TRBV9	TRBJ1-5	.	14	.
TGTGCCAGCAGCCAATTGGGAGAGGGGTCCTACGAGCAGTACTTC	CASSQLGEGSYEQYF	TRBV4-2	TRBJ2-7	.	15	.
TGTGCCAGCAGCGTAGGGGGCGGGTTGTACGAGCAGTACTTC	CASSVGGGLYEQYF	TRBV9	TRBJ2-7	.	14	.
TGCGCCAGCAGCCAAGTAGGGGGATCGGGTCAGCCCCAGCATTTT	CASSQVGGSGQPQHF	TRBV4-1	TRBJ1-5	few	15	.